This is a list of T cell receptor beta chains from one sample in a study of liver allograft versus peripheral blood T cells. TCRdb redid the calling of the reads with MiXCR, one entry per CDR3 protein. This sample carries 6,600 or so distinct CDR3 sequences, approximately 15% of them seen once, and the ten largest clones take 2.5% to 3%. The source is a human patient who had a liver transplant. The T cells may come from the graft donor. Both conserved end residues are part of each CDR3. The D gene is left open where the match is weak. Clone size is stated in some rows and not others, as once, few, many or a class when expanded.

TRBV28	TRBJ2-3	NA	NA	TGTGCCAGCAGTTTAACTAGCCGGGCTAGCACAGATACGCAGTATTTT	CASSLTSRASTDTQYF
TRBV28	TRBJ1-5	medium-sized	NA	TGTGCCAGCCGGGGAGGTAATCAGCCCCAGCATTTT	CASRGGNQPQHF
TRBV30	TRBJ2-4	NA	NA	TGTGCCTGGGGAAGCCCCTGGGAAGGCATTCAGTACTTC	CAWGSPWEGIQYF
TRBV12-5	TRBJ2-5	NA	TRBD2	TGTGCTAGTGGTTTTTCCCGGACTAGCGGGGGGGCTGAGACCCAGTACTTC	CASGFSRTSGGAETQYF
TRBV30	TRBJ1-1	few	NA	TGTGCCTGGAGTCCTACGACGAACACTGAAGCTTTCTTT	CAWSPTTNTEAFF
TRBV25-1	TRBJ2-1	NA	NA	TGTGCCAGCAGTGAACAGGGACCTGAGCAGTTCTTC	CASSEQGPEQFF
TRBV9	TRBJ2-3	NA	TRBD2	TGTGCCAGCAGCGTAGAGGTTAGCGGGAGCACAGATACGCAGTATTTT	CASSVEVSGSTDTQYF
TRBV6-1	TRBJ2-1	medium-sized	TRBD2	TGTGCCAGCAGTGAACGGGGGATGACTTTAGCGGGAGCCTCCAATGAGCAGTTCTTC	CASSERGMTLAGASNEQFF
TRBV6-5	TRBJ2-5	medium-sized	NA	TGTGCCAGCAGAAAAGGGCCTGTCCTAGGAGAGACCCAGTACTTC	CASRKGPVLGETQYF
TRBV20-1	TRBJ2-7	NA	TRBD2	TGCAGTGCCCAGGGACTAGCGGGGGTACACCCCGATCTGCCTGACTACGAGCAGTACTTC	CSAQGLAGVHPDLPDYEQYF
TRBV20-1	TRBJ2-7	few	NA	TGCAGTGTTAGCTTAAGCTCCTACGAGCAGTACTTC	CSVSLSSYEQYF
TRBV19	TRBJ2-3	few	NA	TGTGCCAGTAGTATAGATGGGGGGGCCGGCACAGATACGCAGTATTTT	CASSIDGGAGTDTQYF
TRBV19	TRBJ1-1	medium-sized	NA	TGTGCCAGTAGTACTCAGATGAACACTGAAGCTTTCTTT	CASSTQMNTEAFF
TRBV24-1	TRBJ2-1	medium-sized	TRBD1	TGTGCCACCAGTGACGACAGGGTGGCTCACGGTGAGCAGTTCTTC	CATSDDRVAHGEQFF
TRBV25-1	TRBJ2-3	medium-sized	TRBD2	TGTGCCAGCAGTGCCCTGGGGGGGACAGATACGCAGTATTTT	CASSALGGTDTQYF
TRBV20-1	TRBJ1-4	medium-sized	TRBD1	TGCAGTGCTCCGGACAGGGTGGGGGAAAAACTGTTTTTT	CSAPDRVGEKLFF
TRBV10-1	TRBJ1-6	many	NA	TGCGCCAGCAGTGGCGCCGGGACAACGACCCTCCACTTT	CASSGAGTTTLHF
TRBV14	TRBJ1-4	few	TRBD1	TGTGCCAGCAGCCAAGAAATTTTGCAGGGACAGGGAGGTGAAAAACTGTTTTTT	CASSQEILQGQGGEKLFF
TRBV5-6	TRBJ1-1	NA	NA	TGTGCCAGCAGCTTCAATAGAGAGACTGAAGCTTTCTTT	CASSFNRETEAFF
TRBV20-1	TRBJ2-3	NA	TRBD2	TGCAGTGCGGCGGGGGAGGGCGAAATCGATACGCAGTATTTT	CSAAGEGEIDTQYF
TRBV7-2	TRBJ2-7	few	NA	TGTGCCAGCAGCTTAGAGGGCAGCTCCTACGAGCAGTACTTC	CASSLEGSSYEQYF
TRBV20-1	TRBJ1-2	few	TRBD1	TGCAGTGCTAGAGATAGGGGGCAGAACTATGGCTACACCTTC	CSARDRGQNYGYTF
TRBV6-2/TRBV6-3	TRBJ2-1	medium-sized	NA	TGTGCCAGCAGTCGCGCAGGCAATGAGCAGTTCTTC	CASSRAGNEQFF
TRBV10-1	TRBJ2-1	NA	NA	TGCGCCAGCAGTGATGGCGCAGCGGGTTACAATGAGCAGTTCTTC	CASSDGAAGYNEQFF
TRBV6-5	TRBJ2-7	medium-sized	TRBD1	TGTGCCAGTAGGTCACCGGGACAGGGCGCCGAGCAGTACTTC	CASRSPGQGAEQYF
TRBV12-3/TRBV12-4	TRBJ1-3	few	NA	TGTGCCAGCAGTCGATACTCTGGAAACACCATATATTTT	CASSRYSGNTIYF
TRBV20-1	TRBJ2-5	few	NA	TGCAGTGCTAGAGTTGGGGAGACCCAGTACTTC	CSARVGETQYF
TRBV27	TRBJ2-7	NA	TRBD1	TGTGCCAGCAGTCCCGGGACAGGGAAGCCCGACGAGCAGTACTTC	CASSPGTGKPDEQYF
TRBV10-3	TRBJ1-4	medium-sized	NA	TGTGCCATCAGTGAGTCTGGTTCAACTAATGAAAAACTGTTTTTT	CAISESGSTNEKLFF
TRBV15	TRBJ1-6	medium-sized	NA	TGTGCCACCAGCGCCAGGGCCAAGAATTCACCCCTCCACTTT	CATSARAKNSPLHF
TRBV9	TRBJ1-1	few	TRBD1	TGTGCCAGCAGCGGACAGGGGGCTGCGGGGATCACTGAAGCTTTCTTT	CASSGQGAAGITEAFF
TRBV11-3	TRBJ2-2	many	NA	TGTGCCAGCAGCTCCAAGGGACTTAAAAACACCGGGGAGCTGTTTTTT	CASSSKGLKNTGELFF
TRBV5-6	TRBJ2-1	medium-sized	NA	TGTGCCAGCAGCTTGGAGGCAGTTGCGTTGGTGGGTGAGCAGTTCTTC	CASSLEAVALVGEQFF
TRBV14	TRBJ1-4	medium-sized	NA	TGTGCCAGCAGCCTGGGTTCGAATGAAAAACTGTTTTTT	CASSLGSNEKLFF
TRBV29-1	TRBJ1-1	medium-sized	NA	TGCAGCGTTGAGTCGTACGGGGCCGGGAACACTGAAGCTTTCTTT	CSVESYGAGNTEAFF
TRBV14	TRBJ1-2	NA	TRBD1	TGTGCCAGCAGCCAAGTGGGCAGGGGGCTAGGCTATGGCTACACCTTC	CASSQVGRGLGYGYTF
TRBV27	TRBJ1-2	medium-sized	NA	TGTGCCAGCAGTTCTCCACGGAACTATGGCTACACCTTC	CASSSPRNYGYTF
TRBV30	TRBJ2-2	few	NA	TGTGCCTGGAGTGTCCTCCCCGACGGGGAGCTGTTTTTT	CAWSVLPDGELFF
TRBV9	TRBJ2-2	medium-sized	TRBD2	TGTGCCAGCAGCGTAGCTAGCGGGGGTCCCTCGAACACCGGGGAGCTGTTTTTT	CASSVASGGPSNTGELFF
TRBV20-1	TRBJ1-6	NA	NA	TGCAGTGCTCATACAGGAATTGATATTTCACCCCTCCACTTT	CSAHTGIDISPLHF
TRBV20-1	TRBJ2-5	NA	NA	TGCAGTGCTAGAGCCCTTGGGCAGTCAGAACAAGAGACCCAGTACTTC	CSARALGQSEQETQYF
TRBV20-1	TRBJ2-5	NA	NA	TGCAGTGCTCAAGCGGTCCGTGGGTCCCAGTACTTC	CSAQAVRGSQYF
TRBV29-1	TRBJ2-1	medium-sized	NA	TGCAGCGACAGGACTATCCGCAATGAGCAGTTCTTC	CSDRTIRNEQFF
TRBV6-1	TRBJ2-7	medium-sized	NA	TGTGCCAGCAGTAAACAGGCCGACGGCTCCTACGAGCAGTACTTC	CASSKQADGSYEQYF
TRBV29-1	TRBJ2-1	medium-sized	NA	TGCAGCGTTTACCAGTACAATGAGCAGTTCTTC	CSVYQYNEQFF
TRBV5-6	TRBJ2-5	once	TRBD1	TGTGCCAGCAGCCTCTGGACAGGGGCTGGGGAGACCCAGTACTTC	CASSLWTGAGETQYF
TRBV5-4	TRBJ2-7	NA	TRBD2	TGTGCCAGCAGCTTGGAGTGGGGGGGGTCCGAGCAGTACTTC	CASSLEWGGSEQYF
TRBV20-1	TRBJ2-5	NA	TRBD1	TGCAGTGCTAGCCCTCCTGGGACAGGCGAAGTGACCCAGTACTTC	CSASPPGTGEVTQYF
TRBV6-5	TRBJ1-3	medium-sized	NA	TGTGCCAGCAGCCGTGAAGATGGAAACACCATATATTTT	CASSREDGNTIYF
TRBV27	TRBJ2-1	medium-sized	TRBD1	TGTGCCAGCAGTTTATCCCGGGCTGACAGGGGCCCCTACAATGAGCAGTTCTTC	CASSLSRADRGPYNEQFF
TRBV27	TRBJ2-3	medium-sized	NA	TGTGCCAGCGGATATGCGGATACGCAGTATTTT	CASGYADTQYF
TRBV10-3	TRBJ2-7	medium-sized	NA	TGTGCCATCACGGACAGTGGGTCCTACGAGCAGTACTTC	CAITDSGSYEQYF
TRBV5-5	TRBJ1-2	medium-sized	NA	TGTGCCAGCAGCATGTTAAGCCAGTATGGCTACACCTTC	CASSMLSQYGYTF